This T cell receptor (beta chain) was sequenced for a study of blood T cell repertoires in COVID-19 (dated by TCRdb to 2020 to 2022). General notes on the study: Collaborator samples came from the United States, Italy and Spain and covered acute and convalescent phases of COVID-19. The repertoires were released in a freely available public database meant as a resource for research on the immune response to SARS-CoV-2. Subjects who had been exposed to COVID-19, were actively infected with it, or had recovered from it provided the deeply sampled blood TCRbeta repertoires that made up the dataset. The prospective study material was composed of cDNA or gDNA derived from T cells, B-cell-depleted T cells, or PBMCs. Where available, HLA class I and class II types were obtained from metadata supplied by the sample provider rather than from assay-based typing. A de-identified subject ID, COVID-19 status, age in years and sex were almost always included in the sample metadata. The samples were drawn from two sources: the first 160 participants of the ongoing ImmuneRACE study, and 1,200 or so subjects contributed by 6 global collaborators.

The immunoSEQ Assay, a bias-controlled multiplex PCR, was used to amplify TCRbeta CDR3 regions from genomic DNA. For the original study's pipeline: The number of nucleated cells in each sample was estimated by amplification of reference gene primers within the assay. Sequence reads were collapsed and filtered to measure the absolute abundance of every unique TCRbeta CDR3 rearrangement. For each sample, productive Simpson clonality was calculated as the square root of Simpson's diversity index over productive rearrangements. TCRdb stores this immuneACCESS table with in-frame sequences only. Part of the clones is absent; in the studies checked, under half of the shortfall reflects unresolved V genes, and no reason is known for the rest. Clone size and the V and J calls come from that table; the DNA yielded D and trimming. The sample table records some 200,000 clones; 85% to 90% of these occur just once. Approximately 5.9% of the sample comes from the top ten.

Whole blood was collected in K2EDTA tubes by collaborating institutions according to the institutions' own protocols. For TCRbeta analysis, collaborators shipped samples as frozen whole blood, isolated PBMCs, or DNA extracted from either of those sample types. In the case of this clone: Its binding antigen is unknown. Per-base quality was not reported, and no clone a single base away is much larger than it.

Via the germline V gene, CDR1 is SGDLS and CDR2 YYNGEE. From cysteine to phenylalanine, the CDR3 is 16 amino acids long. Only the CDR3 portion is preserved as DNA: 48 bases, with reading frame beginning at the first base. At the junction V is shortened by 5 bases and J by 0 bases, with 12 bases in between. The study at large found these results: The amount of clinical and demographic metadata varied by source and participant and was provided uncurated.

The chain links TRBV9 with TRBJ2-6, with the D segment identity uncertain. This TCR was sampled from a man older than 75 with acute or convalescent COVID-19. Specimen: peripheral blood. In nucleotide form, the sequence is TGTGCCAGCAGTCTACAGCTATTCTCTGGGGCCAACGTCCTGACTTTC. This yields the protein CASSLQLFSGANVLTF.